This TCR beta chain was profiled in a study of immune evolution from preneoplasia to lung adenocarcinoma. General study points: Clonality was highest in normal lung, lower in later-stage lesions apparently. From normal lung to invasive adenocarcinoma, top clone frequencies appeared to decrease.

The germline V and J ends were trimmed by 6 bases and 0 bases, with 8 bases remaining between them. Germline V gene lookup returns CDR1 LNHDA and CDR2 SQIVND (reference sequence). This CDR3 contains 13 residues. A remark on this clone: Its antigen is unknown.

Only in-frame clones appear in the TCRdb table, and some are missing; sequencing was by immunoSEQ multiplex PCR. There are some 5,700 clones in the sample; roughly 80% occur only once, and over 6% lies in the top ten. Patients had resection in Japan or China between 2014 and 2017. Each case's diagnosis was confirmed by two pathologists on H&E. This clonotype originated in a donor older than 65 with lung adenocarcinoma. V gene TRBV19 combines with J gene TRBJ1-1; D is unresolved. The sample consisted of FFPE adjacent normal lung tissue. CDR3 coding DNA: TGTGCCAGTAGAACGCCATTGAACACTGAAGCTTTCTTT. It specifies CASRTPLNTEAFF.